Reported below is one T cell receptor (beta chain). Only in-frame clones appear in the TCRdb table, and some are missing; sequencing was by immunoSEQ multiplex PCR. Among about 38,000 clones, 65% to 90% were seen once, and the ten largest hold roughly 1.3%. The CDR3 is 14 amino acids. The germline CDR1 and CDR2 sequences are WSHSY and SAAADI. Trimming pared 4 bases from V and 3 bases from J, leaving 10 bases between. This entry is derived from a study of STAT5B mutations in CD4+ large granular lymphocyte leukemia. About the study: Among healthy donors, a particular HLA allele went with more CDR3 'QG' motifs.

This clonotype was obtained from a human donor in good health. V usage is TRBV10-2 and J usage is TRBJ1-5, with a tentative D call TRBD1 (5 bases). Sample: CD4+ T cells from blood buffy coats. The CDR3 coding sequence is TGCGCCAGCAGTGGACAGTCATACAATCAGCCCCAGCATTTT. Translation gives CASSGQSYNQPQHF.